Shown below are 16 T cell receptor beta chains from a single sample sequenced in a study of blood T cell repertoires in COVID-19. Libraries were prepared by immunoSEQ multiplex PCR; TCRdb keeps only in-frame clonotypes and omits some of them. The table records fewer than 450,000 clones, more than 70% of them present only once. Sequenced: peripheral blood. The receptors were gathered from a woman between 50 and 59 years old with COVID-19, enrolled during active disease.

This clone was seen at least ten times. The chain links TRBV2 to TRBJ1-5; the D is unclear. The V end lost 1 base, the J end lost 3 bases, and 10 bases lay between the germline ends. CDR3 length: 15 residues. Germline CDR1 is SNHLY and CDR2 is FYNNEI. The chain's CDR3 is CASSEGVQINQPQHF. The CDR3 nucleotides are TGTGCCAGCAGTGAAGGGGTACAGATCAATCAGCCCCAGCATTTT.

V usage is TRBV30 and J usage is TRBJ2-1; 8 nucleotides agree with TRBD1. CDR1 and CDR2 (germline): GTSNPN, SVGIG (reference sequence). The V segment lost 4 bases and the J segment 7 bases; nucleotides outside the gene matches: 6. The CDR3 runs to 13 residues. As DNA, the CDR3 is TGTGCCTGGAATACAGGGGGTGATAATGAGCAGTTCTTC. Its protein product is CAWNTGGDNEQFF. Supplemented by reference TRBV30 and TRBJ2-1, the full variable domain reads SQTIHQWPATLVQPVGSPLSLECTVEGTSNPNLYWYRQAAGRGLQLLFYSVGIGQISSEVPQNLSASRPQDRQFILSSKKLLLSDSGFYLCAWNTGGDNEQFFGPGTRLTVL.

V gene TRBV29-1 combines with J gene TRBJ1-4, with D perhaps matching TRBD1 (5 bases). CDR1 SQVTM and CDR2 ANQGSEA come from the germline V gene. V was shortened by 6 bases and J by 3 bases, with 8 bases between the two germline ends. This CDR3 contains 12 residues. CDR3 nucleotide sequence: TGCAGCGTCAGGGTACCTAATGAAAAACTGTTTTTT. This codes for CSVRVPNEKLFF.

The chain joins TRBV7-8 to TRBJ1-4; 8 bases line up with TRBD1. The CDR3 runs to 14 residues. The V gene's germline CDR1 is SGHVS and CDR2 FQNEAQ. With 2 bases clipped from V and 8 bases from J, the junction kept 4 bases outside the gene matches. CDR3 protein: CASSLSGGAEKLFF. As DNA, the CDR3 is TGTGCCAGCAGCTTATCAGGGGGCGCGGAAAAACTGTTTTTT.

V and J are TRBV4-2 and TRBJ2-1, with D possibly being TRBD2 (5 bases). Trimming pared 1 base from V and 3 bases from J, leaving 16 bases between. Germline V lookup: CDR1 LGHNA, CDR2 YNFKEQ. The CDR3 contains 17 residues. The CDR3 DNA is TGTGCCAGCAGCCAAGGGGAGACGGAGTACAACTACAATGAGCAGTTCTTC. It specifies CASSQGETEYNYNEQFF.

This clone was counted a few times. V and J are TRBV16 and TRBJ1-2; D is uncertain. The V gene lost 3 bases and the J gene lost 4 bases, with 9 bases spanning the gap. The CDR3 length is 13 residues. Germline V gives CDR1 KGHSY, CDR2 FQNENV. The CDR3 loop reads CASSHLPFYGYTF. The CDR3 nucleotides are TGTGCCAGCAGCCACCTCCCCTTCTATGGCTACACCTTC.

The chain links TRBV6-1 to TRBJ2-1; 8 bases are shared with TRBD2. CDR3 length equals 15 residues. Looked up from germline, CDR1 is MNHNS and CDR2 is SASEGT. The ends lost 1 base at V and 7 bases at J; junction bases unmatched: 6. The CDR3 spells CASSEGSGGGNEQFF. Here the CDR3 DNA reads TGTGCCAGCAGTGAAGGGAGCGGGGGCGGGAATGAGCAGTTCTTC.

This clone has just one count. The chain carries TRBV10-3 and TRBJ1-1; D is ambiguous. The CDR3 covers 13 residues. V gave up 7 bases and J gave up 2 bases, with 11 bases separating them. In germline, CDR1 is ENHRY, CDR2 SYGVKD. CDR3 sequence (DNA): TGTGCCATCACGGGGAGCGCAAACACTGAAGCTTTCTTT. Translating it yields CAITGSANTEAFF.

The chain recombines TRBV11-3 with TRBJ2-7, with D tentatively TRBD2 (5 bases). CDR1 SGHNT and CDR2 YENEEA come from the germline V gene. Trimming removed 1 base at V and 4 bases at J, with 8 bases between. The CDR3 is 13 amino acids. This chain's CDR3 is CASSLGTGYEQYF. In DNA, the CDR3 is TGTGCCAGCAGCTTAGGAACGGGATACGAGCAGTACTTC.

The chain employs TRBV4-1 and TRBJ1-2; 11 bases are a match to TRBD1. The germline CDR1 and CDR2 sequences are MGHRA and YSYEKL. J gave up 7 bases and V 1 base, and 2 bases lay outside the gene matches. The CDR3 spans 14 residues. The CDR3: CASSQGGQGVGYTF. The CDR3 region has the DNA TGCGCCAGCAGCCAAGGGGGACAGGGGGTTGGCTACACCTTC.

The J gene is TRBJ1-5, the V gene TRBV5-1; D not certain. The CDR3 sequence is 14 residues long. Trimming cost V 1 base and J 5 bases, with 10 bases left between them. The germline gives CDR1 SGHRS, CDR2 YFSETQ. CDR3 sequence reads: CASSLNGGDQPQHF. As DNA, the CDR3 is TGCGCCAGCAGCTTGAACGGCGGCGATCAGCCCCAGCATTTT.

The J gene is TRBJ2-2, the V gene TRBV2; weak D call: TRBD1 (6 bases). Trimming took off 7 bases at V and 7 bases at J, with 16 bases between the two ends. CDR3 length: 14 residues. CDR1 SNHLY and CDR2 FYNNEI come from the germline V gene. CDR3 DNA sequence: TGTGCCAGCATTCCTGACAGGAGAGGCGGGGAGCTGTTTTTT. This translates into CASIPDRRGGELFF. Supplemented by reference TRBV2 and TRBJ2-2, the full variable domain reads EPEVTQTPSHQVTQMGQEVILRCVPISNHLYFYWYRQILGQKVEFLVSFYNNEISEKSEIFDDQFSVERPDGSNFTLKIRSTKLEDSAMYFCASIPDRRGGELFFGEGSRLTVL.

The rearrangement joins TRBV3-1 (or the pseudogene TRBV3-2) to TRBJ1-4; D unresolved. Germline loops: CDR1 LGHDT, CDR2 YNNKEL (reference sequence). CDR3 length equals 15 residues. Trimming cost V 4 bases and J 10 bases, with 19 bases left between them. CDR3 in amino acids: CASSPSRSESGKLFF. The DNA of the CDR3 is TGTGCCAGCAGCCCTTCCCGATCCGAGTCGGGAAAACTGTTTTTT.

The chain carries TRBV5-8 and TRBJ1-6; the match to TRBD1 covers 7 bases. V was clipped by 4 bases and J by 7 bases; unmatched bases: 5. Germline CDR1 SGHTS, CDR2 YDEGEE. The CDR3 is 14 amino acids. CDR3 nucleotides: TGTGCCAGCAGCCTAGGGGGCCCCAATTCACCCCTCCACTTT. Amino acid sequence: CASSLGGPNSPLHF.

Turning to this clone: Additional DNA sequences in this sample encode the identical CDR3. The CDR3 DNA sequence: TGTGCCAGCAGTTTAAGGGGGTATAGCAATCAGCCCCAGCATTTT. Encoded protein: CASSLRGYSNQPQHF. The chain has TRBV28 and TRBJ1-5, with D possibly being TRBD1 (6 bases). Germline lookup yields CDR1 MDHEN and CDR2 SYDVKM. V was pared by 2 bases and J by 0 bases, with 8 bases between. CDR3 length: 15 amino acids.

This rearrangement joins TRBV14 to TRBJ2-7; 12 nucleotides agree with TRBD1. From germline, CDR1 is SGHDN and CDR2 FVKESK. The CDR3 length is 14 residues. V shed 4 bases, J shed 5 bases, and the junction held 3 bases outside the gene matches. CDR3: CASSRDRGQHEQYF. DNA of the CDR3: TGTGCCAGCAGCCGGGACAGGGGGCAACACGAGCAGTACTTC.